The 18 T cell receptor beta chains below all came from one sample that was sequenced in a study of T cell repertoires in cytomegalovirus infection. Each CDR3 protein is one row after TCRdb ran MiXCR on the reads. The sample carries approximately 140,000 distinct CDR3 sequences, under 30% recorded once. These receptors' targets are unknown. Specimen: PBMCs, sequenced either directly or after in vitro stimulation (not recorded which). The receptors originated from a human donor in good health (CMV status not recorded). Some clones in this sample may be carry-over from other donors' samples.

Only a few counts were recorded for this clonotype. The gene calls are TRBV12-3 or TRBV12-4 and TRBJ1-1; 7 bases align to TRBD1. There are 11 residues in the CDR3. The junction had 6 bases not matched to a gene; V was cut back by 6 bases and J by 11 bases. The CDR3 protein is CASRRQGDAFF. CDR3 DNA sequence: TGTGCCAGCAGGCGACAGGGAGACGCTTTCTTT.

The rearrangement links TRBV12-5 to TRBJ1-2; no firm D call. Germline V gives CDR1 LGHNT, CDR2 FRNRAP. Trimming left V 6 bases short and J 1 base short, with 15 bases between. The length of the CDR3 is 15 residues. The DNA of the CDR3 is TGTGCTAGTGGCCTGACGGGGTTGGTTAACTATGGCTACACCTTC. The encoded protein is CASGLTGLVNYGYTF.

This sequence joins TRBV15 and TRBJ1-5; the match to TRBD1 covers 8 bases. CDR3 length: 18 amino acids. CDR1 and CDR2 from the germline V gene are LNHNV and YYDKDF (reference sequence). V dropped 0 bases and J dropped 3; count of bases not matched to a gene: 10. CDR3 loop: CATSRDIYRTGTNQPQHF. The CDR3 DNA follows: TGTGCCACCAGCAGAGATATATATAGGACAGGGACCAATCAGCCCCAGCATTTT.

The V call is TRBV6-6, the J call TRBJ1-2, with a weak D call TRBD1 (5 bases). The CDR3 is made up of 14 amino acids. CDR1 and CDR2 (germline): MNHNY, SVGAGI (reference sequence). Trimming took 2 bases from V and 5 from J, leaving 12 bases between them. CDR3 DNA: TGTGCCAGCAGTTACGCCGGGACTCGGTATGGCTACACCTTC. Amino acids: CASSYAGTRYGYTF.

This chain uses TRBV19 with TRBJ2-7; 8 bases align to TRBD1. The junction had 5 bases not matched to a gene; V was cut back by 9 bases and J by 4 bases. CDR1 LNHDA and CDR2 SQIVND come from the germline V gene (reference sequence). The CDR3 has 12 residues. As DNA, the CDR3 is TGTGCCAGCCGGGACAGGAGTTACGAGCAGTACTTC. Residues: CASRDRSYEQYF.

This chain connects TRBV7-2 to TRBJ2-7; 7 bases agree with TRBD1. Trimming at V came to 4 bases and at J to 0 bases, leaving 6 bases not matched to a gene. This CDR3 comprises 15 residues. CDR1 and CDR2 from the germline V gene are SGHTA and FQGNSA. CDR3 coding DNA: TGTGCCAGCAGCTCCAGGGGGACACACTCCTACGAGCAGTACTTC. Translated, it gives CASSSRGTHSYEQYF.

This clonotype was detected only a few times. This rearrangement joins TRBV6-5 to TRBJ2-2; 13 bases align to TRBD2. Germline V gene sequence: CDR1 MNHEY, CDR2 SVGAGI. V shed 4 bases, J shed 2 bases, and the junction held 10 bases outside the gene matches. The CDR3 sequence is 19 residues long. The CDR3 spells CASSSPLGLAGSNTGELFF. CDR3 DNA sequence: TGTGCCAGCAGTTCCCCATTGGGACTAGCGGGATCTAACACCGGGGAGCTGTTTTTT.

The sample holds a few counts of this clonotype. V is TRBV7-2 and J is TRBJ2-2, with D unclear. Per the germline V gene, CDR1 is SGHTA and CDR2 is FQGNSA. CDR3 length: 14 residues. V gave up 1 base and J gave up 14 bases, with 17 bases separating them. CDR3 nucleotide sequence: TGTGCCAGCAGCTTAGACGCCCTCCGGTTTGACCTGTTTTTT. It encodes CASSLDALRFDLFF.

The table lists this clonotype with a few counts. The rearrangement uses TRBV18 and TRBJ1-5; 9 bases align to TRBD1. The length of the CDR3 is 15 residues. Germline loops: CDR1 KGHSH, CDR2 LQKENI. Unmatched junction bases numbered 8, after V lost 6 bases and J lost 5 bases. For the CDR3, the DNA is TGTGCCAGCTCCTTTCAACAGGGGGCCCATCAGCCCCAGCATTTT. Translation: CASSFQQGAHQPQHF.

This clonotype was found a few times. This chain connects TRBV11-2 to TRBJ2-7; possibly TRBD1 or TRBD2 for D (6 bases each). V dropped 5 bases and J dropped 4 bases, with 12 bases sitting between them. From germline, CDR1 is SGHAT and CDR2 FQNNGV. The CDR3 length is 13 residues. The CDR3 reads CASSLEGGYEQYV. The CDR3 DNA follows: TGTGCCAGCAGCCTCGAAGGGGGGTACGAGCAGTACGTC.

This clonotype turned up a few times. The chain joins TRBV6-2 or TRBV6-3 to TRBJ2-1; D is unresolved. Germline assignment: CDR1 MNHEY and CDR2 SVGEGT. This CDR3 has 16 amino acids. Trimming took 3 bases from V and 0 from J, leaving 12 bases between them. Here the CDR3 DNA reads TGTGCCAGCAGTTATTGGAACCCTGGCTCCTACAATGAGCAGTTCTTC. Translated: CASSYWNPGSYNEQFF.

In this sample, this clonotype turned up a few times. The V call is TRBV11-2, the J call TRBJ2-7, with 10 bases identical to TRBD2. The CDR3 spans 15 residues. Germline V CDR1 and CDR2: SGHAT, FQNNGV. Trimming at V came to 1 base and at J to 6 bases, leaving 6 bases not matched to a gene. In DNA, the CDR3 is TGTGCCAGCAGCTTAGGGCTAGCGGGAGATTCCGAGCAGTACGTC. Amino acid sequence: CASSLGLAGDSEQYV.

This clonotype occurred a few times. This rearrangement joins TRBV6-1 to TRBJ1-2; no clear D. Trimming cost V 7 bases and J 5 bases, with 17 bases left between them. From germline, CDR1 is MNHNS and CDR2 SASEGT. This CDR3 is 14 amino acids long. The CDR3 is CASTTRTVHYGYTF. For the CDR3, the DNA is TGTGCCAGCACTACAAGGACGGTGCATTATGGCTACACCTTC.

This chain links TRBV6-1 with TRBJ2-4, with TRBD1 matching over 8 bases. CDR1 is MNHNS, CDR2 SASEGT, per germline. The CDR3 totals 15 residues. V shed 6 bases and J 0 bases; nucleotides not matched to a gene: 4. The CDR3 bases are TGTGCCAGCAGCCGGACAGGGCCAGCCAAAAACATTCAGTACTTC. This sequence encodes CASSRTGPAKNIQYF.

This clonotype was seen a few times. This chain connects TRBV7-2 to TRBJ1-5; 9 bases are a match to TRBD1. Trimming cost V 5 bases and J 3 bases; bases outside gene matches: 5. Germline lookup yields CDR1 SGHTA and CDR2 FQGNSA. The CDR3 is 15 residues long. CDR3 DNA: TGTGCCAGCAGCGTCGGACAGGGGAACAATCAGCCCCAGCATTTT. This encodes CASSVGQGNNQPQHF.

The table lists this clonotype with a few counts. The chain joins TRBV28 to TRBJ2-1; D may be TRBD2 (7 bases). The CDR3 consists of 12 residues. The V end lost 10 bases, the J end lost 9 bases, and 16 bases lay between the germline ends. CDR1 and CDR2 from the germline V gene are MDHEN and SYDVKM. DNA for the CDR3: TGTGCCATAGGGGGGAGGGAGGGTGAGCAGTTCTTC. Residues: CAIGGREGEQFF.

The chain employs TRBV6-2 or TRBV6-3 and TRBJ2-1; D is possibly TRBD1 or TRBD2 (5 bases each). V was clipped by 6 bases and J by 4 bases, with 13 bases between them. Germline lookup yields CDR1 MNHEY and CDR2 SVGEGT. The CDR3 extends over 14 amino acids. CDR3 sequence: CASSGTGGYNEQFF. The DNA for the CDR3 is TGTGCCAGCAGCGGGACCGGCGGGTACAATGAGCAGTTCTTC.

In this sample, this clonotype turned up a few times. This rearrangement joins TRBV7-9 to TRBJ1-4; D is ambiguous. Germline loops: CDR1 SEHNR, CDR2 FQNEAQ (reference sequence). CDR3 length equals 12 residues. V dropped 5 bases and J dropped 8 bases, with 9 bases sitting between them. The CDR3 is CASSLIAEKLFF. CDR3 bases: TGTGCCAGCAGCCTAATAGCGGAAAAACTGTTTTTT.